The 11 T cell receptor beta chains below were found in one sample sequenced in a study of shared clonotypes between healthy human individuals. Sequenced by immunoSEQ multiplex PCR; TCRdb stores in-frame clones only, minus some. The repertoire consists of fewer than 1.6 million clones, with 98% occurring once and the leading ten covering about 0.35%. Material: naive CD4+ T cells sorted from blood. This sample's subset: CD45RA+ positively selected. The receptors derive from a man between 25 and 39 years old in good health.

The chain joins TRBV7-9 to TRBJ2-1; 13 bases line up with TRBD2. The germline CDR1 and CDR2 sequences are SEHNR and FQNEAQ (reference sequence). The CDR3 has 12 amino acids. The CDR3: CAEGTSGTEQFF. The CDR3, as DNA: TGTGCGGAGGGGACTAGCGGGACTGAGCAGTTCTTC.

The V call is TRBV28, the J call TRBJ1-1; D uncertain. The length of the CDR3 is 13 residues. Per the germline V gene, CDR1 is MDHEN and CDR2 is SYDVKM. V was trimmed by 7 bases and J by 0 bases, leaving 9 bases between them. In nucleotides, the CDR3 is TGTGCCAGCACGGGCGATATGAACACTGAAGCTTTCTTT. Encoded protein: CASTGDMNTEAFF.

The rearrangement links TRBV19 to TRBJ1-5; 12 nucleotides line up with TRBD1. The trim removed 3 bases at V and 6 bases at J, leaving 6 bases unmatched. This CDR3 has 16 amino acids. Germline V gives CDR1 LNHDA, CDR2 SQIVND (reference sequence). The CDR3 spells CASSIAGQGAGQPQHF. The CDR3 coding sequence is TGTGCCAGTAGTATCGCGGGACAGGGGGCTGGTCAGCCCCAGCATTTT.

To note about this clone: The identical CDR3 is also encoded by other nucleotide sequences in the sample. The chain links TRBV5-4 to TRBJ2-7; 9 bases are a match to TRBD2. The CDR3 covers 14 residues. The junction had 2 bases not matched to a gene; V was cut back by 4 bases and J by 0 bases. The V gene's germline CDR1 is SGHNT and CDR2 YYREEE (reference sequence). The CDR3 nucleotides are TGTGCCAGCAGCGCGACTAGCGGCTCCTACGAGCAGTACTTC. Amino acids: CASSATSGSYEQYF.

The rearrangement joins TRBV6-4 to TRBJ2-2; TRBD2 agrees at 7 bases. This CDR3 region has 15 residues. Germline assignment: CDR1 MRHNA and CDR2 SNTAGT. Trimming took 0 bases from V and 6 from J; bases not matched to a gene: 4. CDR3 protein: CASSDSWGGSGELFF. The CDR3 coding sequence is TGTGCCAGCAGTGACTCCTGGGGAGGGTCCGGGGAGCTGTTTTTT.

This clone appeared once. Here the CDR3 DNA reads TGTGCCACCAAAAACAGGGGAAACTACGAGCAGTACTTC. Its translation: CATKNRGNYEQYF. The chain employs TRBV10-3 and TRBJ2-7, with TRBD1 matching 7 bases. The V segment lost 10 bases and the J segment 3 bases; nucleotides outside the gene matches: 9. This CDR3 has 13 amino acids. The germline gives CDR1 ENHRY, CDR2 SYGVKD.

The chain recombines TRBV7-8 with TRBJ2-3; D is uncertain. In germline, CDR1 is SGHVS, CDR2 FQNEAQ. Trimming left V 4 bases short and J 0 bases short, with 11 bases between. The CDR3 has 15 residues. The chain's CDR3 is CASSSGPRSTDTQYF. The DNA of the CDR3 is TGTGCCAGCAGCTCGGGTCCCCGCAGCACAGATACGCAGTATTTT.

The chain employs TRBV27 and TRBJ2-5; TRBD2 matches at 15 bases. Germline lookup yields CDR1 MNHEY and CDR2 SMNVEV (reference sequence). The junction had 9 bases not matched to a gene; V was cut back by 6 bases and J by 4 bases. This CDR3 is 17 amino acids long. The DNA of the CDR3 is TGTGCCAGCAGCCGGACTAGCGGGAGGGTTTGGCGAGAGACCCAGTACTTC. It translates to CASSRTSGRVWRETQYF.

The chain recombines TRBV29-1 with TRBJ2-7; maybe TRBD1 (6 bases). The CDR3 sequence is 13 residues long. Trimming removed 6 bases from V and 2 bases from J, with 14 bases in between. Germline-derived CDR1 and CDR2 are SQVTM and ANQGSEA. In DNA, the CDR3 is TGCAGCGTATCCGGGACACGAACCTACGAGCAGTACTTC. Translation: CSVSGTRTYEQYF.

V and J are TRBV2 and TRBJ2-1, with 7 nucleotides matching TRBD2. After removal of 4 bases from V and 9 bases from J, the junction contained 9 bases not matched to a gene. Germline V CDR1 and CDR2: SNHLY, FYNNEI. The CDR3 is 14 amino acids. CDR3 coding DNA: TGTGCCAGCAGTGTTAGCGGGTCGGCAGGTGAGCAGTTCTTC. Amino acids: CASSVSGSAGEQFF.

Here the CDR3 reads CASRPNLYEQYF. CDR3 in DNA: TGTGCCAGCAGACCGAACCTTTACGAGCAGTACTTC. The gene calls are TRBV28 and TRBJ2-7; no reliable D call. The length of the CDR3 is 12 residues. V was trimmed by 6 bases and J by 4 bases, leaving 10 bases between them. The germline V gene encodes CDR1 MDHEN and CDR2 SYDVKM.